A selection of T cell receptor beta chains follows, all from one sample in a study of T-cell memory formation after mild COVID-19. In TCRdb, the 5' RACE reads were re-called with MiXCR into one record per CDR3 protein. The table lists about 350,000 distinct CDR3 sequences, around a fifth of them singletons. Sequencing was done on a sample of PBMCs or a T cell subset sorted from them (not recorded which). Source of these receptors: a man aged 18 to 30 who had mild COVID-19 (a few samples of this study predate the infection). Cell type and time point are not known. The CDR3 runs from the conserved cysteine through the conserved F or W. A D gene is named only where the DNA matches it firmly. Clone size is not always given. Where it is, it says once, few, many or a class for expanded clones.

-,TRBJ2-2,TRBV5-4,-,TGTGCCAGCAGCTTGTGGAGATCAGCGAGGATCCGAAACACCGGGGAGCTGTTTTTT,CASSLWRSARIRNTGELFF
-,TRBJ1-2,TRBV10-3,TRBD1,TGTGCCACCCCCGGACAGCCCGGACAGGACTATGGCTACACCTTC,CATPGQPGQDYGYTF
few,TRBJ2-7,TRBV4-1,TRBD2,TGCGCCAGCAGCCAAGAGGGCGGGGGTTATACCGAGCAGTACTTC,CASSQEGGGYTEQYF
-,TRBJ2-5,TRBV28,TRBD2,TGTGCCAGCAGTCGGAGCGGGGGGGCGAGGGAGACCCAGTACTTC,CASSRSGGARETQYF
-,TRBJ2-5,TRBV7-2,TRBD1,TGTGCCAGCAGCTCGACAACGGGACAGGGAGGGGAGACCCAGTACTTC,CASSSTTGQGGETQYF
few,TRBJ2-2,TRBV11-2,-,TGTGCCAGCAGCTTAGGATCTTTGGTCGGGGAGCTGTTTTTT,CASSLGSLVGELFF
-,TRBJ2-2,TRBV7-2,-,TGTGCCAGCATCGATAGCGGCGCCGCGGGCACCGGGGAGCTGTTTTTT,CASIDSGAAGTGELFF
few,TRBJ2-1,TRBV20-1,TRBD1,TGCAGTGCCAGGACAGGCTCGAGCTCCTACAATGAGCAGTTCTTC,CSARTGSSSYNEQFF
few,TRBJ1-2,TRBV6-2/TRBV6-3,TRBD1,TGTGCCAGCAGTTACAGGGACAGGGGAAACATCTACACCTTC,CASSYRDRGNIYTF
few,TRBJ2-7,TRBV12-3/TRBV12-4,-,TGTGCCAGCAGTTTCTGGGCCAACGAGCAGTACTTC,CASSFWANEQYF
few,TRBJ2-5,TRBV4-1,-,TGCGCCAGCAGCCTTATGTCGGGCAGCCGGGAGACCCAGTACTTC,CASSLMSGSRETQYF
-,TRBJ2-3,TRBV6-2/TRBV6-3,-,TGTGCCAGCACCTACTCTCTCGATACGCAGTATTTT,CASTYSLDTQYF
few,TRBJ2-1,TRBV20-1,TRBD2,TGCAGTGCTAGAGATTCGAGCGGGGGGTACTACAATGAGCAGTTCTTC,CSARDSSGGYYNEQFF
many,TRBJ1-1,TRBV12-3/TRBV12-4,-,TGTGCCAGCAGTTCCTCGGACACCAACACTGAAGCTTTCTTT,CASSSSDTNTEAFF
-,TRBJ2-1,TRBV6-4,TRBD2,TGTGCCCCAGCAAAGATCTTAGGACTAGCGGGGCCCAATGAGCAGTTCTTC,CAPAKILGLAGPNEQFF
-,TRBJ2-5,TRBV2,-,TGTGCCAGCAGTGATGGCGATCTCGAGACCCAGTACTTC,CASSDGDLETQYF
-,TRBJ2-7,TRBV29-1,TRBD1,TGCAGCGTCACCCCCGGGACAGGGGTTTCCTACGAGCAGTACTTC,CSVTPGTGVSYEQYF
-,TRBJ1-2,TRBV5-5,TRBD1,TGTGCCAGCAGCCGGGACAGGGAGAGAGCGGGCTATGGCTACACCTTC,CASSRDRERAGYGYTF
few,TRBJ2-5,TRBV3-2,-,TGTGCCAGCAGCCAAGGGGCGACAGAAGAGACCCAGTACTTC,CASSQGATEETQYF
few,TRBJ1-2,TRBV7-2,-,TGTGCCAGCAGCTTAGCAGCGACTCGAGCTAACTATGGCTACACCTTC,CASSLAATRANYGYTF
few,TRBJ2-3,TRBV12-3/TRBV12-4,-,TGTGCCAGCAGCCGAAGGGGGCGGGGGGACACAGATACGCAGTATTTT,CASSRRGRGDTDTQYF
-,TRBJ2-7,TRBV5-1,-,TGCGCCAGCAGCTTGGCCCCAGGGAGCTCCTACGAGCAGTACTTC,CASSLAPGSSYEQYF
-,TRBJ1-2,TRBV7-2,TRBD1,TGTGCCAGCAGCACTACGCGACAGGGGGCCCCATCTAGTTTC,CASSTTRQGAPSSF
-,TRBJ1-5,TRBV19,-,TGTGCCAGTAGCCGGCGGGGGCGGAGCAATCAGCCCCAGCATTTT,CASSRRGRSNQPQHF
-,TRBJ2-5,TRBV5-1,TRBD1,TGCGCCAGCAGCTCCACCGGGACAGGGCTGGCGGAGACCCAGTACTTC,CASSSTGTGLAETQYF
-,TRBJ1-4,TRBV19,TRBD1,TGTGCCAGTAGTCCCCAACAGGGGGCGAATGAAAAACTGTTTTTT,CASSPQQGANEKLFF
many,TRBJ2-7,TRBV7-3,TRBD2,TGTGCCAGCAGCTTACTAGCGGGGTCCTACGAGCAGTACTTC,CASSLLAGSYEQYF
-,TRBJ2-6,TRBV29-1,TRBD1,TGCAGCGCCCAGGGGGCTGGGGCCAACGTCCTGACTTTC,CSAQGAGANVLTF
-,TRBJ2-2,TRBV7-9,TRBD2,TGTGCCAGCAGCTCAACCCTTAGCGGGGAGGAACTGAACACCGGGGAGCTGTTTTTT,CASSSTLSGEELNTGELFF
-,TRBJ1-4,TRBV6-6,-,TGTGCCAGCAGTGCAGTGGGCGCGGATGAAAAACTGTTTTTT,CASSAVGADEKLFF
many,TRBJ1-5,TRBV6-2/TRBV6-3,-,TGTGCCAGCAGTTACTCTCTTAATCAGCCCCAGCATTTT,CASSYSLNQPQHF
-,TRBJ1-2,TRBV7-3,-,TGTGCCAGCAGCTTAGATGAGGGACATGGCTACACCTTC,CASSLDEGHGYTF
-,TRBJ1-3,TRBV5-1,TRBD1,TGCGCCAGCAGCTTGGGGGACAGCTACTCTGGAAACACCATATATTTT,CASSLGDSYSGNTIYF
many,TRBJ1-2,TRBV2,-,TGTGCCAGCAGTCCCCTTGGTGGGACCAAAGCTAACTATGGCTACACCTTC,CASSPLGGTKANYGYTF
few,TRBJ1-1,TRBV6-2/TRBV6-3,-,TGTGCCAGCAGTTATTACGGTGAAGCTTTCTTT,CASSYYGEAFF
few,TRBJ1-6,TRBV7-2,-,TGTGCCAGCAGCTTAGGTCGGCAGGGAAATTCACCCCTCCACTTT,CASSLGRQGNSPLHF
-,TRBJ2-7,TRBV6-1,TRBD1,TGTGCCAGCAGTGACCTGGGACAGGGCTCCTACGAGCAGTACTTC,CASSDLGQGSYEQYF
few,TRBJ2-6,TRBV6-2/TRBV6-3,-,TGTGCCAGCAGTTACTCTCGAACCTCTGGGGCCAACGTCCTGACTTTC,CASSYSRTSGANVLTF
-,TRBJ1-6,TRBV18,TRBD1,TGTGCCAGCTCACTAGAGCGGACAGGCTATTCACCCCTCCACTTT,CASSLERTGYSPLHF
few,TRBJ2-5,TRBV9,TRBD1,TGTGCCAGCAGCCAGATTCCGGGACAGCAAGAGACCCAGTACTTC,CASSQIPGQQETQYF
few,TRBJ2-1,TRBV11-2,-,TGTGCCAGCAAACCGACCCGGGGGTTGGGTGAGCAGTTCTTC,CASKPTRGLGEQFF
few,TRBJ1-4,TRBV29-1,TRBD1,TGCAGCGTCGCGGGACAGCAGAATGAAAAACTGTTTTTT,CSVAGQQNEKLFF